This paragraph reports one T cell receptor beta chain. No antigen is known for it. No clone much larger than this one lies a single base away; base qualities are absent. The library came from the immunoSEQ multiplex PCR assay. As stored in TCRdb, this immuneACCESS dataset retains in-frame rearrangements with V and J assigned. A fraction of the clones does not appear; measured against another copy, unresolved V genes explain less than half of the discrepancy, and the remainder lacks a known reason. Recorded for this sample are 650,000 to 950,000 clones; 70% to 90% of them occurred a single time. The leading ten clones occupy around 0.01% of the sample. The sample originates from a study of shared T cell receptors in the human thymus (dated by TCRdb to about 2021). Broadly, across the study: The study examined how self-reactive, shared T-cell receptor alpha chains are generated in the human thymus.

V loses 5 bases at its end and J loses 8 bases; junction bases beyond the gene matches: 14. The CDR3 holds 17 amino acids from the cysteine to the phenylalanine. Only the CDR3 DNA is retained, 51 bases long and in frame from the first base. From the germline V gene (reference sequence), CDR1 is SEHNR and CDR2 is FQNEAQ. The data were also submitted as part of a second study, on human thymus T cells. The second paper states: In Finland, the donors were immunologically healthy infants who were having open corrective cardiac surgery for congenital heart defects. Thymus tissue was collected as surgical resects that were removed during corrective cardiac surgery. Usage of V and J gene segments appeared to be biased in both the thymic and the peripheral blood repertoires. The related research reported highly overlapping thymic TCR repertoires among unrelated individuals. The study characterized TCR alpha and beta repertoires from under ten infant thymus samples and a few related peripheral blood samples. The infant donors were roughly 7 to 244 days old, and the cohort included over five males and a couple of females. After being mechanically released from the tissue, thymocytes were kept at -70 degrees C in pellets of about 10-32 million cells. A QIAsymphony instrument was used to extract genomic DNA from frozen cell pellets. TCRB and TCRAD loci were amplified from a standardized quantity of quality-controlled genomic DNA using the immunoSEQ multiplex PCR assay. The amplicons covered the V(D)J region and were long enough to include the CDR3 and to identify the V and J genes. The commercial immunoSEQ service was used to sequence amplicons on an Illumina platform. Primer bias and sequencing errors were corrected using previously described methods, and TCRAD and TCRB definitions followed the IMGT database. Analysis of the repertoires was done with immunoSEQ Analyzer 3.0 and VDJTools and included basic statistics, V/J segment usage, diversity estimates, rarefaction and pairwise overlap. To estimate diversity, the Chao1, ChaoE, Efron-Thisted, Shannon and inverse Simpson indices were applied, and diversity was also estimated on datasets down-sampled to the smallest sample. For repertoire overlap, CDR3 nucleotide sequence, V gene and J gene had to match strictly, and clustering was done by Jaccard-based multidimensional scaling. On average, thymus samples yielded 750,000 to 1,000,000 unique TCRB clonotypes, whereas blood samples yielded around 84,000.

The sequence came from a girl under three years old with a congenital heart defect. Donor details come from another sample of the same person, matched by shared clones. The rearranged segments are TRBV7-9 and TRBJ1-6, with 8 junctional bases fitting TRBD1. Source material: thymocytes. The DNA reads TGTGCCAGCAGCCCCCCCGGCCCGGGACAGGTGCATTCACCCCTCCACTTT. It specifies CASSPPGPGQVHSPLHF.